Each of the 26 T cell receptor beta chains below was sequenced from the same sample in a study of T-cell reconstitution after alpha-beta-depleted transplantation in children. Preparing the TCRbeta library involved the use of unique molecular identifiers. TCRdb used MiXCR to reprocess the PCR reads, holding one entry per CDR3 protein. The data show over 400,000 distinct CDR3 sequences, 9.5% to 15% seen once. The sequences come from PBMCs from the stem cell graft donor, collected from the stem cell graft. The receptors come from a human donor who donated a stem cell graft to a child with combined immunodeficiency.

This clonotype appeared many times. The chain uses TRBV4-3 and TRBJ1-4; no clear D. The CDR3 is 16 amino acids. Germline V lookup: CDR1 LGHNA, CDR2 YSLEER. Deletions cut 0 bases from V and 4 bases from J, with 12 bases between. The CDR3 bases are TGCGCCAGCAGCCAAGATGCGGGGTCCCTTAATGAAAAACTGTTTTTT. It encodes CASSQDAGSLNEKLFF.

This chain uses TRBV7-9 with TRBJ2-1, with 12 bases fitting TRBD2. Unmatched junction bases numbered 9, after V lost 4 bases and J lost 8 bases. CDR1 SEHNR and CDR2 FQNEAQ come from the germline V gene (reference sequence). The CDR3 extends over 16 amino acids. CDR3: CASSSSTSGRIDEQFF. For the CDR3, the DNA is TGTGCCAGCAGCTCTTCCACTAGCGGGAGGATCGATGAGCAGTTCTTC.

Concerning this clonotype: Its ends do not fully match the called genes, so a read error is possible. J is TRBJ1-1 and V is TRBV6-1; D call uncertain. Germline V lookup: CDR1 MNHNS, CDR2 SASEGT. CDR3 length equals 11 residues. CDR3 in DNA: TGTGCCAGCATTCCGGCTCTTGGGATTCCCTTT. It specifies CASIPALGIPF.

The chain combines TRBV12-3 or TRBV12-4 with TRBJ2-3; 15 bases fit TRBD2. With 0 bases clipped from V and 5 bases from J, the junction kept 9 bases outside the gene matches. The length of the CDR3 is 19 residues. CDR3 nucleotide sequence: TGTGCCAGCAGTTTAGCCGGGACTAGCGGGGGGTTCTTAGGAGATACGCAGTATTTT. It codes for CASSLAGTSGGFLGDTQYF.

This clonotype was observed at least ten times. The chain is built from TRBV12-3 or TRBV12-4 and TRBJ1-4; tentative D call: TRBD1 (6 bases). The CDR3 consists of 16 residues. Trimming removed 9 bases at V and 0 bases at J, with 17 bases between. The CDR3 DNA sequence: TGTGCCAGTCGTCGGGCAGGGGCTGCAACTAATGAAAAACTGTTTTTT. As protein: CASRRAGAATNEKLFF.

This clonotype was counted ten times or more. The chain joins TRBV12-3 or TRBV12-4 to TRBJ2-2, with a possible D match to TRBD1 (6 bases). CDR3 length: 15 amino acids. V gave up 6 bases and J gave up 4 bases, with 15 bases separating them. CDR3 region: CASSPGTLGTGELFF. The DNA for the CDR3 is TGTGCCAGCAGCCCTGGGACACTCGGCACCGGGGAGCTGTTTTTT.

This clonotype was seen repeatedly, ten times or more. The chain couples TRBV20-1 to TRBJ2-7; D is tentatively TRBD1 or TRBD2 (5 bases each). Germline V gene data show CDR1 as DFQATT and CDR2 as SNEGSKA (reference sequence). The CDR3 contains 13 residues. The V gene lost 3 bases and the J gene lost 4 bases, with 13 bases spanning the gap. In DNA, the CDR3 is TGCAGTGCTAGTAGCAGGGAGCCTTACGAGCAGTACTTC. This sequence encodes CSASSREPYEQYF.

This clonotype has ten or more counts. V usage is TRBV5-1 and J usage is TRBJ2-1; 10 positions match TRBD2. Germline V CDR1 and CDR2: SGHRS, YFSETQ. This CDR3 comprises 14 residues. The J segment lost 9 bases and the V segment lost 2 bases, leaving 5 bases of the junction unmatched. The CDR3 loop reads CASSLALAGAEQFF. For the CDR3, the DNA is TGCGCCAGCAGCTTAGCTCTAGCGGGAGCTGAGCAGTTCTTC.

This clonotype was recorded a few times. Given a much more abundant clone one base away, this may be a read error. The rearrangement links TRBV7-3 to TRBJ2-1; 7 nucleotides match TRBD1. J lost 2 bases, V lost 3 bases, and 1 base had no gene match. The germline V gene encodes CDR1 SGHTA and CDR2 FQGTGA. There are 14 residues in the CDR3. CDR3 loop: CASSFGTAYNEQFF. The DNA of the CDR3 is TGTGCCAGCAGCTTCGGGACAGCCTACAATGAGCAGTTCTTC.

This clonotype turned up a few times. The chain recombines TRBV12-3 or TRBV12-4 with TRBJ2-1; possible D gene TRBD1, 6 bases. Trimming took off 3 bases at V and 10 bases at J, with 16 bases between the two ends. CDR3 length equals 14 residues. The CDR3 reads CASSLFLGAGEQFF. The CDR3, as DNA: TGTGCCAGCAGTTTGTTTCTGGGGGCCGGCGAGCAGTTCTTC.

The chain recombines TRBV6-5 with TRBJ2-2, with D possibly matching TRBD1 (6 bases). Per the germline V gene, CDR1 is MNHEY and CDR2 is SVGAGI. This CDR3 has 18 residues. Trimming stripped 5 bases from V and 0 bases from J, with 19 bases between. The DNA of the CDR3 is TGTGCCAGCAGTGTACTAAATGCACAGGGACCGAACACCGGGGAGCTGTTTTTT. Encoded protein: CASSVLNAQGPNTGELFF.

V usage is TRBV7-8 and J usage is TRBJ2-3, with 13 positions matching TRBD2. V dropped 2 bases and J dropped 2; count of bases not matched to a gene: 7. CDR3 size: 18 residues. Per germline, CDR1 SGHVS and CDR2 FQNEAQ. This chain's CDR3 is CASSLSPLAGGLTDTQYF. DNA of the CDR3: TGTGCCAGCAGCTTATCCCCACTAGCGGGGGGGCTCACAGATACGCAGTATTTT. Full variable domain (rest looked up from reference TRBV7-8 and TRBJ2-3): GAGVSQSPRYKVAKRGQDVALRCDPISGHVSLFWYQQALGQGPEFLTYFQNEAQLDKSGLPSDRFFAERPEGSVSTLKIQRTQQEDSAVYLCASSLSPLAGGLTDTQYFGPGTRLTVL.

This clonotype appeared a few times. The chain couples TRBV6-1 to TRBJ2-1; D is unresolved. CDR1 MNHNS and CDR2 SASEGT come from the germline V gene. V lost 8 bases to trimming and J lost 6 bases, with 17 bases between them. CDR3 length: 14 residues. The CDR3 loop reads CASASHLPGNEQFF. The CDR3 DNA follows: TGTGCCAGCGCGTCCCACCTCCCCGGCAATGAGCAGTTCTTC.

This clonotype was picked up a small number of times. The V and J genes are TRBV20-1 and TRBJ2-2; no reliable D call. The CDR3 contains 13 residues. V lost 6 bases, J lost 6 bases, and 14 bases lay in between. The germline V gene encodes CDR1 DFQATT and CDR2 SNEGSKA (reference sequence). This CDR3 is CSAQTRRAGELFF. CDR3 nucleotide sequence: TGCAGTGCCCAGACGAGACGAGCCGGGGAGCTGTTTTTT.

This clonotype was counted only a few times. The rearrangement uses TRBV20-1 and TRBJ1-1; the D gene is possibly TRBD1 (6 bases). The germline V gene has CDR1 DFQATT and CDR2 SNEGSKA (reference sequence). This CDR3 is 14 amino acids long. V was trimmed by 0 bases and J by 5 bases, leaving 13 bases between them. This CDR3 is CSARDEQGRTEAFF. The CDR3 nucleotides are TGCAGTGCTAGAGATGAGCAGGGGAGGACTGAAGCTTTCTTT.

This clonotype came up a few times. The V call is TRBV6-5, the J call TRBJ2-6, with D perhaps TRBD1 or TRBD2 (6 bases each). The CDR3 covers 17 residues. V lost 2 bases and J lost 4, with 15 bases in between. Germline V gene data show CDR1 as MNHEY and CDR2 as SVGAGI. The CDR3 DNA reads as TGTGCCAGCAGTTACGGGGGGCGGCCCTTGGGGGCCAACGTCCTGACTTTC. This translates into CASSYGGRPLGANVLTF.

Ten or more counts support this clonotype. This rearrangement joins TRBV7-6 to TRBJ1-1; 7 bases are shared with TRBD1. CDR3 size: 13 residues. V dropped 5 bases and J dropped 6; count of bases not matched to a gene: 6. Germline-derived CDR1 and CDR2 are SGHVS and FNYEAQ. The CDR3 is CASSHTGDAEAFF. CDR3 nucleotides: TGTGCCAGCAGCCATACAGGGGACGCTGAAGCTTTCTTT.

The V call is TRBV10-3, the J call TRBJ2-7; 14 positions match TRBD2. V dropped 2 bases and J dropped 5; count of bases not matched to a gene: 5. This CDR3 region has 16 residues. CDR1 and CDR2 from the germline V gene are ENHRY and SYGVKD. Written as DNA, the CDR3 is TGTGCCATCAGTGAGGGACTAGCGGGGGGCCTGGACGAGCAGTACTTC. Residues: CAISEGLAGGLDEQYF.

The chain couples TRBV5-1 to TRBJ2-3; D is uncertain. Between the trimmed V and J ends, which lost 0 bases and 3 bases, there was a span of 11 bases. Per the germline V gene, CDR1 is SGHRS and CDR2 is YFSETQ. The CDR3 runs 15 residues. In DNA, the CDR3 is TGCGCCAGCAGCTTGGAGGACCCCTTTACAGATACGCAGTATTTT. Protein: CASSLEDPFTDTQYF.

The gene calls are TRBV12-3 or TRBV12-4 and TRBJ1-3; a weak D match, TRBD1 (5 bases). The CDR3 length is 17 residues. Trimming stripped 2 bases from V and 2 bases from J, with 16 bases between. The CDR3 protein is CASSLIYRRPPGNTIYF. The CDR3 DNA is TGTGCCAGCAGTTTAATTTACAGGCGACCCCCTGGAAACACCATATATTTT.

This chain connects TRBV7-2 to TRBJ2-1; TRBD2 matches 7 bases. The CDR3 loop spans 15 amino acids. V lost 4 bases, J lost 3 bases, and 6 bases stayed unmatched. CDR1 SGHTA and CDR2 FQGNSA come from the germline V gene. This chain's CDR3 is CASSSEAGLYNEQFF. For the CDR3, the DNA is TGTGCCAGCAGCTCGGAAGCGGGACTCTACAATGAGCAGTTCTTC. Combining the CDR3 with reference TRBV7-2 and TRBJ2-1 gives the whole variable domain GAGVSQSPSNKVTEKGKDVELRCDPISGHTALYWYRQSLGQGLEFLIYFQGNSAPDKSGLPSDRFSAERTGGSVSTLTIQRTQQEDSAVYLCASSSEAGLYNEQFFGPGTRLTVL.

The gene calls are TRBV7-8 and TRBJ2-1; D is uncertain. The CDR3 is 17 residues long. From germline, CDR1 is SGHVS and CDR2 FQNEAQ. The V gene lost 2 bases and the J gene lost 0 bases, with 14 bases spanning the gap. The CDR3 sequence is CASSLSLEINSYNEQFF. DNA of the CDR3: TGTGCCAGCAGCTTAAGTTTGGAAATTAACTCCTACAATGAGCAGTTCTTC.

This clonotype was observed many times. The chain employs TRBV29-1 and TRBJ1-1; D remains ambiguous. Germline V gene sequence: CDR1 SQVTM, CDR2 ANQGSEA. The CDR3 contains 11 residues. With 6 bases removed from V and 3 bases from J, the gap between germline ends came to 8 bases. This CDR3 reads CSVDGDTEAFF. The CDR3 DNA sequence: TGCAGCGTCGACGGGGACACTGAAGCTTTCTTT.

This sequence joins TRBV12-3 or TRBV12-4 and TRBJ2-1; D is possibly TRBD1 (6 bases). Trimming stripped 5 bases from V and 3 bases from J, with 14 bases between. The CDR3 is 15 amino acids. CDR3 in amino acids: CASSPTGTGYNEQFF. CDR3 bases: TGTGCCAGCAGTCCAACAGGGACGGGCTACAATGAGCAGTTCTTC.

The rearrangement links TRBV7-3 to TRBJ2-1, with 11 bases identical to TRBD2. The CDR3 has 15 amino acids. The germline V gene has CDR1 SGHTA and CDR2 FQGTGA. V was clipped by 4 bases and J by 7 bases; unmatched bases: 6. CDR3 loop: CASSSRTSGLNEQFF. The CDR3 DNA sequence: TGTGCCAGCAGCTCACGGACTAGCGGGTTAAATGAGCAGTTCTTC.

This clonotype was found a few times. This chain connects TRBV18 to TRBJ2-4; 8 bases map to TRBD1. V was clipped by 3 bases and J by 7 bases; unmatched bases: 5. The CDR3 covers 14 residues. CDR1 is KGHSH, CDR2 LQKENI, per germline. CDR3 in amino acids: CASSPGQGGNIQYF. The CDR3 DNA is TGTGCCAGCTCACCCGGACAGGGCGGGAACATTCAGTACTTC. Looking up the rest from reference TRBV18 and TRBJ2-4 gives the full variable domain: NAGVMQNPRHLVRRRGQEARLRCSPMKGHSHVYWYRQLPEEGLKFMVYLQKENIIDESGMPKERFSAEFPKEGPSILRIQQVVRGDSAAYFCASSPGQGGNIQYFGAGTRLSVL.